A single sample is the source of the 22 T cell receptor beta chains below, sequenced in a study of T cell repertoires in cytomegalovirus infection. TCRdb re-called the reads through MiXCR, storing one row per CDR3 protein. The sample contains around 530,000 distinct CDR3 sequences, more than 25% of which appear only once. Input material: PBMCs. These receptors came from a human donor in good health (CMV status not recorded). Some clones in this sample may be carry-over from other donors' samples.

The chain carries TRBV20-1 and TRBJ2-5, with D tentatively TRBD1 or TRBD2 (6 bases each). The CDR3 extends over 14 amino acids. Germline CDR1 is DFQATT and CDR2 is SNEGSKA (reference sequence). V shed 6 bases and J shed 2 bases, with 16 bases lying between them. The CDR3 nucleotides are TGCAGTGCACCGGGGGAAGGGGGGCAAGAGACCCAGTACTTC. This encodes CSAPGEGGQETQYF.

The V call is TRBV19, the J call TRBJ2-6; tentatively, D is TRBD1 or TRBD2 (5 bases each). V lost 5 bases, J lost 0 bases, and 14 bases lay in between. The length of the CDR3 is 17 residues. Germline CDR1 and CDR2: LNHDA and SQIVND (reference sequence). In DNA form, the CDR3 reads TGTGCCAGTAGTTCAGTGGGACCTACCTCTGGGGCCAACGTCCTGACTTTC. It encodes CASSSVGPTSGANVLTF.

This clonotype has a handful of counts. The chain links TRBV7-2 to TRBJ2-7, with a weak D call TRBD1 (5 bases). CDR1 is SGHTA, CDR2 FQGNSA, per germline. The V end lost 6 bases, the J end lost 5 bases, and 11 bases lay between the germline ends. The CDR3 totals 12 residues. DNA of the CDR3: TGTGCCAGCAGTCTCAAGGGGAACGAGCAGTACTTC. Translating it yields CASSLKGNEQYF. The entire variable domain, with the rest obtained from reference TRBV7-2 and TRBJ2-7, is as follows: GAGVSQSPSNKVTEKGKDVELRCDPISGHTALYWYRQSLGQGLEFLIYFQGNSAPDKSGLPSDRFSAERTGGSVSTLTIQRTQQEDSAVYLCASSLKGNEQYFGPGTRLTVT.

V usage is TRBV6-6 and J usage is TRBJ2-1; the match to TRBD2 covers 7 bases. CDR3 length equals 14 residues. V lost 6 bases to trimming and J lost 4 bases; unmatched junction nucleotides: 6. The V gene's germline CDR1 is MNHNY and CDR2 SVGAGI (reference sequence). The CDR3 bases are TGTGCCAGCAGGAGCGGGACTGGGTACAATGAGCAGTTCTTC. Translation gives CASRSGTGYNEQFF.

This clonotype was picked up many times. The rearrangement links TRBV11-1 to TRBJ2-5; the D gene is possibly TRBD2 (6 bases). The V end was cut by 5 bases, the J end by 3 bases, with 22 bases between. The germline V gene has CDR1 SGHAT and CDR2 FQDESV (reference sequence). CDR3 length: 17 residues. The CDR3 reads CASSNVATAGSKETQYF. The CDR3 DNA sequence: TGTGCCAGCAGCAATGTTGCCACGGCGGGGTCGAAAGAGACCCAGTACTTC.

This clonotype was detected only a few times. The CDR3 protein is CASSYRTGAPLNTEAFF. The CDR3 coding sequence is TGTGCCAGCAGTTATCGGACAGGGGCGCCACTGAACACTGAAGCTTTCTTT. The chain employs TRBV28 and TRBJ1-1; 9 bases line up with TRBD1. CDR1 is MDHEN and CDR2 is SYDVKM in the germline V gene. The junction had 9 bases not matched to a gene; V was cut back by 4 bases and J by 0 bases. The CDR3 is 17 amino acids. Variable domain in full (rest from reference TRBV28 and TRBJ1-1): DVKVTQSSRYLVKRTGEKVFLECVQDMDHENMFWYRQDPGLGLRLIYFSYDVKMKEKGDIPEGYSVSREKKERFSLILESASTNQTSMYLCASSYRTGAPLNTEAFFGQGTRLTVV.

The chain recombines TRBV7-8 with TRBJ2-7; 8 bases are shared with TRBD2. Germline CDR1 is SGHVS and CDR2 is FQNEAQ. The CDR3 loop spans 15 amino acids. With V trimmed by 5 bases and J by 1 base, 7 bases remained unmatched. In nucleotides, the CDR3 is TGTGCCAGCAGCCTAGAGGCTAGCGGGTCCTACGAGCAGTACGTC. Protein product: CASSLEASGSYEQYV.

The chain couples TRBV11-2 to TRBJ2-2; TRBD1 or TRBD2 may be the D gene (5 bases each). The V end was cut by 2 bases, the J end by 2 bases, with 18 bases between. Germline CDR1 reads SGHAT; CDR2 reads FQNNGV. This CDR3 region has 18 residues. The CDR3 bases are TGTGCCAGCAGCTTACGAGTCGGGGCAGACCGTAACACCGGGGAGCTGTTTTTT. This sequence encodes CASSLRVGADRNTGELFF.

This clonotype was counted a few times. V usage is TRBV12-3 or TRBV12-4 and J usage is TRBJ1-4; D gene unclear. V lost 5 bases to trimming and J lost 8 bases, with 18 bases between them. The CDR3 sequence is 15 residues long. This CDR3 is CASSPYRGREEKLFF. CDR3 sequence (DNA): TGTGCCAGCAGTCCATATCGGGGAAGGGAGGAAAAACTGTTTTTT.

This chain connects TRBV11-2 to TRBJ2-4; 10 bases match TRBD2. The V and J ends lost 4 bases and 2 bases, in that order; junction bases with no gene match: 17. This CDR3 is built from 20 residues. Germline V CDR1 and CDR2: SGHAT, FQNNGV. The CDR3 is CASSSLGWGSGRLTKNIQYF. The DNA of the CDR3 is TGTGCCAGCAGCTCCTTAGGTTGGGGTAGCGGGAGGTTAACCAAAAACATTCAGTACTTC.

V gene TRBV6-2 or TRBV6-3 combines with J gene TRBJ2-5; TRBD2 agrees at 10 bases. V was clipped by 3 bases and J by 4 bases; unmatched bases: 8. Germline loops: CDR1 MNHEY, CDR2 SVGEGT. This CDR3 region has 16 residues. Here the CDR3 DNA reads TGTGCCAGCAGTTATTACAGCGGGAGGGCCGCAGAGACCCAGTACTTC. As protein: CASSYYSGRAAETQYF.

This clonotype has only a few counts. The genes are TRBV10-3 and TRBJ1-2; the D is unclear. Germline V gene sequence: CDR1 ENHRY, CDR2 SYGVKD. Trimming stripped 4 bases from V and 7 bases from J, with 22 bases between. The CDR3 length is 16 residues. CDR3 DNA: TGTGCCATCAGTGTGGGTGTCGGAGGATTGCAAGGTGGCTACACCTTC. Translating gives CAISVGVGGLQGGYTF.

This clonotype was found many times. The rearrangement links TRBV7-2 to TRBJ2-7; 10 bases map to TRBD2. CDR1 is SGHTA and CDR2 is FQGNSA in the germline V gene. J was trimmed by 4 bases and V by 4 bases; bases with no gene match: 10. This CDR3 has 16 amino acids. The DNA for the CDR3 is TGTGCCAGCAGCTCGTCACTAGCGGGGTGGGAATACGAGCAGTACTTC. Protein: CASSSSLAGWEYEQYF. Drawing the rest from reference TRBV7-2 and TRBJ2-7, the complete variable domain is GAGVSQSPSNKVTEKGKDVELRCDPISGHTALYWYRQSLGQGLEFLIYFQGNSAPDKSGLPSDRFSAERTGGSVSTLTIQRTQQEDSAVYLCASSSSLAGWEYEQYFGPGTRLTVT.

The V and J genes are TRBV19 and TRBJ1-5, with TRBD1 as a possible D gene (5 bases). Germline V lookup: CDR1 LNHDA, CDR2 SQIVND (reference sequence). This CDR3 comprises 15 residues. V was cut by 3 bases and J by 6 bases, with 15 bases left in between. CDR3: CASSIRAGKRQPQHF. As DNA, the CDR3 is TGTGCCAGTAGTATCAGGGCAGGGAAACGTCAGCCCCAGCATTTT. Using reference TRBV19 and TRBJ1-5 for the parts outside the CDR3, the full variable domain is DGGITQSPKYLFRKEGQNVTLSCEQNLNHDAMYWYRQDPGQGLRLIYYSQIVNDFQKGDIAEGYSVSREKKESFPLTVTSAQKNPTAFYLCASSIRAGKRQPQHFGDGTRLSIL.

The V call is TRBV10-3, the J call TRBJ2-3; D gene uncertain. CDR3 length: 14 amino acids. The germline V gene has CDR1 ENHRY and CDR2 SYGVKD. Trimming took 5 bases from V and 1 from J, leaving 10 bases between them. The CDR3 DNA sequence: TGTGCCATCAGTTCCAGCGCCCGCACAGATACGCAGTATTTT. The encoded protein is CAISSSARTDTQYF.

About this clonotype itself: In this CDR3 the conserved last residue, phenylalanine or tryptophan, is missing, so a read error is likely. V gene TRBV7-2 combines with J gene TRBJ1-3, with unresolved D. Trimming cost V 4 bases and J 8 bases, with 12 bases left between them. Germline V CDR1 and CDR2: SGHTA, FQGNSA. The CDR3 runs 13 residues. CDR3 in amino acids: CASSSSSAYTIYL. In nucleotides, the CDR3 is TGTGCCAGCAGCTCCAGCTCGGCCTACACCATATATCTT.

V usage is TRBV28 and J usage is TRBJ1-4; D remains unclear. V lost 8 bases and J lost 4, with 14 bases in between. Germline V gene sequence: CDR1 MDHEN, CDR2 SYDVKM. The CDR3 loop spans 14 amino acids. CDR3 region: CASQGPQNNEKLFF. The CDR3 nucleotides are TGTGCCAGCCAAGGGCCGCAGAATAATGAAAAACTGTTTTTT.

This clonotype was counted only a few times. V is TRBV27 and J is TRBJ2-2, with a possible D match to TRBD2 (6 bases). Trimming took 2 bases from V and 6 from J, leaving 10 bases between them. CDR3 length equals 14 residues. Germline V gene lookup returns CDR1 MNHEY and CDR2 SMNVEV (reference sequence). This CDR3 is CASSLLGDSGELFF. The CDR3 region has the DNA TGTGCCAGCAGTTTACTGGGGGACTCCGGGGAGCTGTTTTTT.

This clonotype was seen more than once but under ten times. The gene calls are TRBV28 and TRBJ2-2; the D gene is possibly TRBD2 (6 bases). Germline V gene lookup returns CDR1 MDHEN and CDR2 SYDVKM. The CDR3 consists of 12 residues. The CDR3 here is CAEGRDTGELFF. The CDR3 DNA is TGTGCGGAGGGTCGGGACACCGGGGAGCTGTTTTTT. Supplemented by reference TRBV28 and TRBJ2-2, the full variable domain reads DVKVTQSSRYLVKRTGEKVFLECVQDMDHENMFWYRQDPGLGLRLIYFSYDVKMKEKGDIPEGYSVSREKKERFSLILESASTNQTSMYLCAEGRDTGELFFGEGSRLTVL.

V usage is TRBV7-2 and J usage is TRBJ2-3; D is unclear. Deletions cut 3 bases from V and 2 bases from J, with 9 bases between. The CDR3 runs to 14 residues. Per germline, CDR1 SGHTA and CDR2 FQGNSA. The CDR3 region is CASSFGQTTDTQYF. The DNA for the CDR3 is TGTGCCAGCAGCTTTGGGCAGACCACAGATACGCAGTATTTT.

This clonotype showed up just a few times. The chain links TRBV6-6 to TRBJ2-7; TRBD1 matches 8 bases. The CDR3 spans 14 residues. CDR1 and CDR2 from the germline V gene are MNHNY and SVGAGI (reference sequence). J gave up 4 bases and V 6 bases, and 8 bases lay outside the gene matches. The CDR3 region has the DNA TGTGCCAGCAGCCCCGGGACAGGCCTATACGAGCAGTACTTC. Its protein product is CASSPGTGLYEQYF.

The CDR3 loop reads CASRSRLAGESEQYF. The CDR3 DNA sequence: TGTGCCAGCAGATCGCGCCTAGCGGGAGAATCCGAGCAGTACTTC. The chain recombines TRBV6-6 with TRBJ2-7, with 10 bases fitting TRBD2. In germline, CDR1 is MNHNY, CDR2 SVGAGI (reference sequence). Trimming took 6 bases from V and 6 from J; bases not matched to a gene: 11. The CDR3 consists of 15 residues.